The sequence of this T cell receptor (beta chain) was determined in a study of blood T cell repertoires in COVID-19 (dated by TCRdb to the early 2020s). Concerning the study at large: The collaborator samples originated in the United States, Italy and Spain and spanned the acute and convalescent phases of COVID-19. The sample metadata nearly always contained a de-identified subject ID, COVID-19 status, age in years and sex. Subjects who had been exposed to COVID-19, were actively infected with it, or had recovered from it provided the deeply sampled blood TCRbeta repertoires that made up the dataset. Where HLA class I and class II types were available, the types were taken from metadata supplied by the sample provider, not from assay-based typing. The prospective study material was composed of cDNA or gDNA derived from T cells, B-cell-depleted T cells, or PBMCs. The samples were drawn from the first 160 participants of the ongoing ImmuneRACE study and from 1,254 subjects provided by 6 global collaborators. The repertoires were made available in a free public database intended to serve as a resource for research on the immune response to SARS-CoV-2. General conclusions and limits of the study: The quantity of clinical and demographic metadata differed by source and by participant and was supplied without curation.

Whole blood was collected in K2EDTA tubes by collaborating institutions according to the institutions' own protocols. For TCRbeta analysis, collaborators shipped samples in one of three forms: frozen whole blood, isolated PBMCs, or DNA extracted from either of those sample types. Unmatched junction bases come to 4, with V trimmed by 0 bases and J by 2 bases. The CDR3, cysteine through phenylalanine, is 16 amino acids long. Solely the CDR3 DNA is kept, with 48 bases framed from the first base. The germline V gene supplies CDR1 SGDLS and CDR2 YYNGEE. The count of this clone is one. This receptor's antigen is unknown. Base qualities were left out, and no much larger clone turns up one base away. TCRbeta CDR3 regions were amplified from genomic DNA using the immunoSEQ Assay, a bias-controlled multiplex PCR. As for the original processing: Nucleated cell counts per sample were estimated from amplification of reference gene primers within the assay. Sequence reads were collapsed and filtered to measure the absolute abundance of every unique TCRbeta CDR3 rearrangement. For each sample, productive Simpson clonality was calculated as the square root of Simpson's diversity index over productive rearrangements. The source is immuneACCESS, and TCRdb retained only in-frame sequences with V and J called. Part of the clones is not carried over; for the studies checked, unresolved V genes explain less than half of this, and the remainder is unexplained. V, J and clone size derive from that table, while D and trimming were established from the DNA sequence. The sample yields 100,000 to 150,000 clones; 88% were counted once. The top ten clonotypes cover 0.95% to 1.5% of the sample.

This receptor chain uses TRBV9 and TRBJ2-5, with TRBD2 identical over 10 junction bases. Material: peripheral blood. This TCR was recovered from an elderly woman with acute or convalescent COVID-19. The CDR3 region reads CASSVALSGRQETQYF. The DNA is TGTGCCAGCAGCGTAGCTCTTAGCGGGAGGCAAGAGACCCAGTACTTC.